This T cell receptor beta chain was recorded in a study of T cell responses to AZD1222 COVID-19 vaccine. Points from the study as a whole: The study sampled repertoires only after the peak T cell response.

Measured with immunoSEQ multiplex PCR; TCRdb has only the in-frame clones, and not every one. The table shows 150,000 to 200,000 clones, with almost 95% occurring only once. The length of the CDR3 is 15 residues. Trimming took 2 bases from V and 7 from J; bases not matched to a gene: 8. From germline, CDR1 is SGDLS and CDR2 YYNGEE. As concerns this clone: Antigen: not known.

This rearrangement joins TRBV9 to TRBJ2-3, with TRBD2 matching 9 bases. This receptor was identified in an adult in good health. The source was peripheral blood, collected on day 0 of AZD1222 vaccination. CDR3 nucleotide sequence: TGTGCCAGCAGCGTTGGTAGCGGGAGAGATCATACGCAGTATTTT. Encoded protein: CASSVGSGRDHTQYF.